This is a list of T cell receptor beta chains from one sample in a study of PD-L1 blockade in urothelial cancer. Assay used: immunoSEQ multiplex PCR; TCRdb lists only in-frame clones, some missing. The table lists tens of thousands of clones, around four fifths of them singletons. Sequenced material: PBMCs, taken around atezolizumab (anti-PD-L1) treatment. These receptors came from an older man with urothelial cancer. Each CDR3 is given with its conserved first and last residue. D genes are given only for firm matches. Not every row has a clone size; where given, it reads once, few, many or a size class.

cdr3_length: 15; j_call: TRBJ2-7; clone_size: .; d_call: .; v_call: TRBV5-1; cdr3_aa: CASSGSGGPSYEQYF; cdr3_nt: TGCGCCAGCAGCGGGTCTGGGGGCCCCTCCTACGAGCAGTACTTC
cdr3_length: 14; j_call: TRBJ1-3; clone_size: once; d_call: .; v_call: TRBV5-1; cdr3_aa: CASSLAGGGNTIYF; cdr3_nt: TGCGCCAGCAGCTTGGCGGGGGGTGGAAACACCATATATTTT
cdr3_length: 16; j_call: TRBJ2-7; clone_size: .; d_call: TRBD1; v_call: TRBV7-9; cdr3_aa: CASSLVRSGGPYEQYF; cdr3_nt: TGTGCCAGCAGCCTCGTTCGGTCAGGGGGACCCTACGAGCAGTACTTC
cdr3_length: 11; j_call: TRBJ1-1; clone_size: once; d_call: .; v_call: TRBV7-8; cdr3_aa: CASSSDTEAFF; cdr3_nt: TGTGCCAGCAGCTCAGACACTGAAGCTTTCTTT
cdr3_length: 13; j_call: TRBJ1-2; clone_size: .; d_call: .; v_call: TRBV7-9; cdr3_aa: CASISFKDGGYTF; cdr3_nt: TGTGCCAGCATCAGCTTCAAAGACGGGGGCTACACCTTC
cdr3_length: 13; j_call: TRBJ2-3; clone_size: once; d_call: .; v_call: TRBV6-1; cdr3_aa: CALQRESLDTQYF; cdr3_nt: TGTGCCCTTCAACGGGAGTCTCTTGATACGCAGTATTTT
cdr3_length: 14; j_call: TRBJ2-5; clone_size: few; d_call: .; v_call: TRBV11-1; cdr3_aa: CASSFIGEQETQYF; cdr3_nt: TGTGCCAGCAGCTTTATCGGGGAACAAGAGACCCAGTACTTC
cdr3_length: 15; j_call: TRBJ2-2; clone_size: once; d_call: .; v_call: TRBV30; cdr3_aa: CAWSLSGGRGGELFF; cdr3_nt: TGTGCCTGGAGTCTCTCCGGAGGGCGGGGCGGGGAGCTGTTTTTT
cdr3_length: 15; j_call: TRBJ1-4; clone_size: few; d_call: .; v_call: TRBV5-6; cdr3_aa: CASSLAGGASEKLFF; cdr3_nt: TGTGCCAGCAGCTTGGCGGGGGGCGCATCTGAAAAACTGTTTTTT
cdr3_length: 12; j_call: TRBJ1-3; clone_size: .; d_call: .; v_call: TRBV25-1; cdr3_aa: CASRSSGNTIYF; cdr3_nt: TGTGCAAGCCGGAGCTCTGGAAACACCATATATTTT
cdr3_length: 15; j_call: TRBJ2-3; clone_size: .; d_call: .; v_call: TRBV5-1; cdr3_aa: CASTLFGATEDTQYF; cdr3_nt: TGCGCCAGCACCCTGTTTGGGGCTACTGAAGATACGCAGTATTTT
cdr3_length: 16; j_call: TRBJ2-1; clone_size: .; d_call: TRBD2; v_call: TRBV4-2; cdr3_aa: CASSQDTSGHYNEQFF; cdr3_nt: TGTGCCAGCAGCCAAGACACTAGCGGGCACTACAATGAGCAGTTCTTC
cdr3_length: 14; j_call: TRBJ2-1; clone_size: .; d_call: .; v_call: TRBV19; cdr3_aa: CASSIGGGTNEQFF; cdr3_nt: TGTGCCAGTAGTATAGGAGGCGGGACGAATGAGCAGTTCTTC
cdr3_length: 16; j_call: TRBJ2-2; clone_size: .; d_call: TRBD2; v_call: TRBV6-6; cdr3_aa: CASSYSGGSGTGELFF; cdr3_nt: TGTGCCAGCAGTTACTCGGGCGGGAGTGGCACCGGGGAGCTGTTTTTT
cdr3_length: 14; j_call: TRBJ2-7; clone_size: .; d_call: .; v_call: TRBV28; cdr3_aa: CASSPQGGAYEQYF; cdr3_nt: TGTGCCAGCAGTCCACAGGGGGGGGCCTACGAGCAGTACTTC
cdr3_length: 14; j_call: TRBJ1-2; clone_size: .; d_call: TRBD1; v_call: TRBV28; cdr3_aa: CASSPQGAQYGYTF; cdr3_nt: TGTGCCAGCAGTCCACAGGGGGCCCAATATGGCTACACCTTC
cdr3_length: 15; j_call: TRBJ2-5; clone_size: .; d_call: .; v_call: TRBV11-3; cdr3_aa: CASSFGSREGETQYF; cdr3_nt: TGTGCCAGCAGCTTCGGATCGCGGGAAGGGGAGACCCAGTACTTC
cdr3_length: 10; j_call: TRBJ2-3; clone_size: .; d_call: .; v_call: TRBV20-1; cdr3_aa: CSQRGDTQYF; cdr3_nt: TGCAGTCAAAGGGGGGATACGCAGTATTTT
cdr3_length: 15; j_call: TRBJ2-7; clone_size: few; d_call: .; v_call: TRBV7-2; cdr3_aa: CASSLDTGSSYEQYF; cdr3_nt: TGTGCCAGCAGCTTAGATACAGGGTCCTCCTACGAGCAGTACTTC
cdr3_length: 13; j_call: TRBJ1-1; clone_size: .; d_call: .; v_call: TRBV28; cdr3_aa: CASSLAGASEAFF; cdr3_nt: TGTGCCAGCAGTTTAGCAGGGGCGAGTGAAGCTTTCTTT
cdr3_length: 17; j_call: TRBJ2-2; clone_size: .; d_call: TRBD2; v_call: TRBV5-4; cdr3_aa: CASSIGLAGVATGELFF; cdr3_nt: TGTGCCAGCAGCATCGGACTAGCGGGAGTGGCCACCGGGGAGCTGTTTTTT
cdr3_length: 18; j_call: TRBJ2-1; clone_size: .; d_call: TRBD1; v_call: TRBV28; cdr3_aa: CASSLPSSRDRFNNEQFF; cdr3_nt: TGTGCCAGCAGTTTACCCTCCTCCCGGGACAGGTTTAACAATGAGCAGTTCTTC
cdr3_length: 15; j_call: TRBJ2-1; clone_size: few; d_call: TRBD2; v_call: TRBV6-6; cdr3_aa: CASSGLAGGGGEQFF; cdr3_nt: TGTGCCAGCAGTGGTCTAGCGGGAGGGGGTGGTGAGCAGTTCTTC
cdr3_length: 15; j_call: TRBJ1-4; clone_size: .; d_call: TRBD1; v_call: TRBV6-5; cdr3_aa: CASSQPGQVREKLFF; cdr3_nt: TGTGCCAGCAGTCAACCGGGACAGGTTCGTGAAAAACTGTTTTTT
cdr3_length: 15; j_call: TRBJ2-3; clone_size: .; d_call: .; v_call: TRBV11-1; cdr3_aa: CASSLGGTRADTQYF; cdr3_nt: TGTGCCAGCAGCTTAGGCGGGACCCGCGCAGATACGCAGTATTTT
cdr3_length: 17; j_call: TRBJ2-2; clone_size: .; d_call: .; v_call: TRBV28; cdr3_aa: CASSLYVSGSNTGELFF; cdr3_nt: TGTGCCAGCAGTTTATACGTTAGCGGTTCGAACACCGGGGAGCTGTTTTTT
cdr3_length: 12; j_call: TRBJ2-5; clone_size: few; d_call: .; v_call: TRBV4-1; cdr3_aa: CASSQDIETQYF; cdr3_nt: TGCGCCAGCAGCCAAGATATTGAGACCCAGTACTTC
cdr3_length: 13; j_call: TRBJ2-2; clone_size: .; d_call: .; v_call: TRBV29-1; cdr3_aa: CSVVQAITGELFF; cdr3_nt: TGCAGCGTAGTACAGGCGATCACCGGGGAGCTGTTTTTT
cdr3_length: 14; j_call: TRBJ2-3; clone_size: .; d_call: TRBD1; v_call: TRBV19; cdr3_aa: CASSPGQGTDTQYF; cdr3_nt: TGTGCCAGTAGCCCTGGACAGGGGACAGATACGCAGTATTTT
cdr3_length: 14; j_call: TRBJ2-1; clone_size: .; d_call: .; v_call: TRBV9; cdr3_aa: CASSQSGIDNEQFF; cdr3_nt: TGTGCCAGCAGCCAGAGCGGCATAGACAATGAGCAGTTCTTC
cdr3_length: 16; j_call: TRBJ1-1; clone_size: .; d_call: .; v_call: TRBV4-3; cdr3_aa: CASSHRRVRGNTEAFF; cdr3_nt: TGCGCCAGCAGCCATAGAAGGGTGCGGGGGAACACTGAAGCTTTCTTT
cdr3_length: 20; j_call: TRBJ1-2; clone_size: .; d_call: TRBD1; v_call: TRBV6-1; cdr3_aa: CASSEKFPGTGGAANYGYTF; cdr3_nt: TGTGCCAGCAGTGAAAAGTTCCCCGGGACAGGGGGCGCAGCTAACTATGGCTACACCTTC
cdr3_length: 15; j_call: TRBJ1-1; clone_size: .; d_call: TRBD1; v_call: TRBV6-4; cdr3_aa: CARQSRHRGTTEAFF; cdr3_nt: TGTGCCAGACAGTCCCGGCACAGGGGGACCACTGAAGCTTTCTTT
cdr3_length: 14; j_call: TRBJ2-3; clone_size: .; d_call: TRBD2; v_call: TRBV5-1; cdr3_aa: CASSNGLATDTQYF; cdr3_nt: TGCGCCAGCAGCAACGGACTAGCTACAGATACGCAGTATTTT
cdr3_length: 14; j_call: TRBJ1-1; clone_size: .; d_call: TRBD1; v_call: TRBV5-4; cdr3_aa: CASFPQGENTEAFF; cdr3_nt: TGTGCCAGCTTCCCACAGGGGGAAAACACTGAAGCTTTCTTT
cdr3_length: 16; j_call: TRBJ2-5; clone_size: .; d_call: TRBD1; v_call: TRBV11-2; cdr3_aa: CASSTLWDRYQETQYF; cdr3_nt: TGTGCCAGCAGCACCCTCTGGGACAGGTACCAAGAGACCCAGTACTTC
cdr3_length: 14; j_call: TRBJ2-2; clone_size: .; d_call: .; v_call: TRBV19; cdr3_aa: CASSRGHSTGELFF; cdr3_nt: TGTGCCAGTAGTAGGGGGCACAGCACCGGGGAGCTGTTTTTT
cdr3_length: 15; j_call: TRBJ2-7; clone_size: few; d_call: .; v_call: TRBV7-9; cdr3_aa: CASSPPRQGGYEQYF; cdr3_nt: TGTGCCAGCAGCCCTCCCCGCCAGGGGGGCTACGAGCAGTACTTC
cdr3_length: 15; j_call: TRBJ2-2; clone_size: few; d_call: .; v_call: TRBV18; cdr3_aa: CASSEQEGAAGELFF; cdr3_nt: TGTGCCAGCTCAGAACAGGAGGGGGCTGCCGGGGAGCTGTTTTTT
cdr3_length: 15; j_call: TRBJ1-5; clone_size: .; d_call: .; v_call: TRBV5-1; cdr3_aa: CASSPLDSSGEPQHF; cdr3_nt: TGCGCCAGCAGCCCTTTGGACAGCTCCGGGGAGCCCCAGCATTTT
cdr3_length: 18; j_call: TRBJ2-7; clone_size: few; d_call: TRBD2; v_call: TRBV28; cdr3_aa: CASSLPQVPLAGAREQYF; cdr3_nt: TGTGCCAGCAGTTTACCCCAGGTTCCCCTAGCGGGAGCGCGCGAGCAGTACTTC
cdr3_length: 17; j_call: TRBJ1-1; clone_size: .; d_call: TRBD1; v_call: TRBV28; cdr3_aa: CASSLQGARMGSTEAFF; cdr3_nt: TGTGCCAGCAGTTTGCAGGGGGCGCGGATGGGGAGCACTGAAGCTTTCTTT
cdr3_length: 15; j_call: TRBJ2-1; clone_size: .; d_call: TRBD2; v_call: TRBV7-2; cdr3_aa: CASSNPSGGYNEQFF; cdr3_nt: TGTGCCAGCAGCAATCCGAGCGGGGGTTACAATGAGCAGTTCTTC
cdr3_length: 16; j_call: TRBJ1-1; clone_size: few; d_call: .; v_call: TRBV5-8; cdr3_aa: CASSPMAGIWNTEAFF; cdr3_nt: TGTGCCAGCAGCCCTATGGCCGGGATCTGGAACACTGAAGCTTTCTTT
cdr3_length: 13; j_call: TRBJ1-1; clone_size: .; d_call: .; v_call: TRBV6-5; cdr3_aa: CASSYAGWTEAFF; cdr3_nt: TGTGCCAGCAGTTATGCGGGGTGGACTGAAGCTTTCTTT
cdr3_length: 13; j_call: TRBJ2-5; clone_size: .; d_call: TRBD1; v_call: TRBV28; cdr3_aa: CASRWTGGETQYF; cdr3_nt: TGTGCCAGCAGGTGGACAGGGGGGGAGACCCAGTACTTC
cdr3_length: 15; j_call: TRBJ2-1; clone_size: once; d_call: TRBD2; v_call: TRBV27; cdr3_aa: CASSLTSGSMNEQFF; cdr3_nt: TGTGCCAGCAGCCTGACTAGCGGGAGTATGAATGAGCAGTTCTTC
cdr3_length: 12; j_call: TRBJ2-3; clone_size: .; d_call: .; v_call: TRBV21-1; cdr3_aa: CASSTTLDTQYF; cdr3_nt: TGTGCCAGCAGCACCACTTTAGATACGCAGTATTTT
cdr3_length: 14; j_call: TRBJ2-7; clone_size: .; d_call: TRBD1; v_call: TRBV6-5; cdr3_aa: CATEDRGFTYEQYF; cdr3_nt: TGTGCCACCGAGGACAGGGGGTTCACCTACGAGCAGTACTTC
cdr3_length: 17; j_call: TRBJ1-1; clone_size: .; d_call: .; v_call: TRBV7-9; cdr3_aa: CASSFAGAGALNTEAFF; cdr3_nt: TGTGCCAGCAGCTTTGCTGGGGCAGGGGCCCTGAACACTGAAGCTTTCTTT
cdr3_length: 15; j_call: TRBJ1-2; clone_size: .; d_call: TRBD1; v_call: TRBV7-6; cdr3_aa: CASSLAPGTANGYTF; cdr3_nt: TGTGCCAGCAGCTTAGCCCCCGGGACAGCCAATGGCTACACCTTC
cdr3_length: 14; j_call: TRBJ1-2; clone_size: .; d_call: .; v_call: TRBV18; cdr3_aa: CASSPGQTDYGYTF; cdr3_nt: TGTGCCAGCTCACCAGGGCAGACCGACTATGGCTACACCTTC
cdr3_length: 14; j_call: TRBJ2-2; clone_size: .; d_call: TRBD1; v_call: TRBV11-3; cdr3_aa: CASSDRAGTGELFF; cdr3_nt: TGTGCCAGCAGCGACAGGGCGGGCACCGGGGAGCTGTTTTTT
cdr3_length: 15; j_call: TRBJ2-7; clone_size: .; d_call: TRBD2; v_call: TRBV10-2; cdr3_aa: CASARRVAGDYEQYF; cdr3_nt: TGCGCCAGCGCCCGCCGAGTAGCGGGAGACTACGAGCAGTACTTC
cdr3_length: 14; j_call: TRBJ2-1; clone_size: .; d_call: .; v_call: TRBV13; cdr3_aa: CASSEAGSYNEQFF; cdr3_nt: TGTGCCAGCAGCGAGGCGGGCTCCTACAATGAGCAGTTCTTC
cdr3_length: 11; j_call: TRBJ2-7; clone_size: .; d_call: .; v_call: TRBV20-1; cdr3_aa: CSARAGYEQYF; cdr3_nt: TGCAGTGCTAGAGCAGGATACGAGCAGTACTTC
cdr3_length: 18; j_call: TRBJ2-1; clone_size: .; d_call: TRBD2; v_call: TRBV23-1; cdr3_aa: CASSQYGLAGKAHNEQFF; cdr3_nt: TGCGCCAGCAGTCAATACGGACTAGCGGGAAAGGCCCACAATGAGCAGTTCTTC
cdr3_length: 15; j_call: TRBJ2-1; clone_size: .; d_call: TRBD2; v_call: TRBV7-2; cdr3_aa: CASSFGTSVRNEQFF; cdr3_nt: TGTGCCAGCAGCTTCGGGACTAGCGTCCGCAATGAGCAGTTCTTC
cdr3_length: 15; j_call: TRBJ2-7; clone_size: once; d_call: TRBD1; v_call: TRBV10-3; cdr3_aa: CAIRWGTVEGVEQYF; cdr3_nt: TGTGCCATCAGATGGGGGACAGTTGAAGGTGTAGAGCAGTACTTC
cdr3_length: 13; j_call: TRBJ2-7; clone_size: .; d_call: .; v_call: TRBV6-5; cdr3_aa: CATRMREIYEQYF; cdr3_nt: TGTGCCACCCGGATGAGGGAGATCTACGAGCAGTACTTC